One and the same sample provided the 26 T cell receptor beta chains below, sequenced in a study of technical replicates of blood from a handful of donors. Produced via immunoSEQ multiplex PCR; TCRdb's table is partial and in-frame only. The table records 55,000 to 75,000 clones, around 91% of them present only once. Sequencing was performed on PBMCs. These receptors all come from a human donor in good health. Some clones in this sample may be carry-over from other donors' samples.

The genes are TRBV7-9 and TRBJ2-1; no clear D. The CDR3 contains 13 residues. Deletions cut 4 bases from V and 7 bases from J, with 11 bases between. Looked up from germline, CDR1 is SEHNR and CDR2 is FQNEAQ (reference sequence). CDR3 coding DNA: TGTGCCAGCAGCTCAACACAATGGAATGAGCAGTTCTTC. The encoded protein is CASSSTQWNEQFF.

The V and J genes are TRBV15 and TRBJ1-4; D is possibly TRBD1 (6 bases). The germline V gene encodes CDR1 LNHNV and CDR2 YYDKDF (reference sequence). V was cut by 6 bases and J by 5 bases, with 10 bases left in between. CDR3 length equals 13 residues. The CDR3 loop is CATSDRLNEKLFF. In nucleotides, the CDR3 is TGTGCCACCAGTGACAGGCTGAATGAAAAACTGTTTTTT.

The rearrangement links TRBV6-1 to TRBJ2-5; 10 bases match TRBD2. Germline V gene sequence: CDR1 MNHNS, CDR2 SASEGT. CDR3 size: 15 residues. V trimming: 9 bases; J trimming: 4 bases; junction bases outside the gene matches: 11. This CDR3 is CASQPAGGPGETQYF. CDR3 nucleotide sequence: TGTGCCAGTCAACCAGCGGGGGGGCCGGGAGAGACCCAGTACTTC.

The genes are TRBV9 and TRBJ2-5; D is perhaps TRBD1 (5 bases). Germline V gene sequence: CDR1 SGDLS, CDR2 YYNGEE. V lost 3 bases and J lost 5, with 11 bases in between. The CDR3 extends over 13 amino acids. As DNA, the CDR3 is TGTGCCAGCAGCGCATCAGGGCGGGAGACCCAGTACTTC. Translation gives CASSASGRETQYF.

The chain links TRBV9 to TRBJ1-2; 9 bases map to TRBD1. CDR1 SGDLS and CDR2 YYNGEE come from the germline V gene. Trimming took 3 bases from V and 6 from J; bases not matched to a gene: 12. This CDR3 region has 16 residues. The CDR3 here is CASSESPRDRVHGYTF. The CDR3 bases are TGTGCCAGCAGCGAGAGCCCACGGGACAGGGTTCATGGCTACACCTTC.

The genes are TRBV4-1 and TRBJ1-5; D is ambiguous. The CDR3 spans 14 residues. The germline V gene encodes CDR1 MGHRA and CDR2 YSYEKL. V lost 3 bases to trimming and J lost 7 bases, with 13 bases between them. CDR3 in DNA: TGCGCCAGCAGCCACCGCGGGGATGGGCAGCCCCAGCATTTT. It codes for CASSHRGDGQPQHF.

The V and J genes are TRBV6-5 and TRBJ1-4; no reliable D call. V shed 5 bases and J shed 7 bases, with 14 bases lying between them. The CDR3 extends over 14 amino acids. Germline assignment: CDR1 MNHEY and CDR2 SVGAGI. CDR3 amino acids: CASSRFTPVEKLFF. The CDR3 DNA sequence: TGTGCCAGCAGTCGTTTTACGCCGGTTGAAAAACTGTTTTTT.

V is TRBV2 and J is TRBJ2-1, with 10 bases aligning to TRBD1. V lost 6 bases, J lost 4 bases, and 6 bases stayed unmatched. The CDR3 runs to 15 residues. Per the germline V gene, CDR1 is SNHLY and CDR2 is FYNNEI. The CDR3 DNA sequence: TGTGCCAGCAGGGAGACAGGGGGCGAGTACAATGAGCAGTTCTTC. It specifies CASRETGGEYNEQFF.

This rearrangement joins TRBV28 to TRBJ1-6; TRBD1 might be the D (6 bases). This CDR3 spans 14 amino acids. V gave up 3 bases and J gave up 6 bases, with 9 bases separating them. The germline gives CDR1 MDHEN, CDR2 SYDVKM. The CDR3 loop is CASSLGTTNSPLHF. The CDR3 DNA reads as TGTGCCAGCAGTTTGGGGACAACTAATTCACCCCTCCACTTT.

J is TRBJ2-7 and V is TRBV28, with D maybe TRBD1 (6 bases). Trimming removed 6 bases at V and 13 bases at J, with 28 bases between. The CDR3 is made up of 15 amino acids. CDR1 is MDHEN and CDR2 is SYDVKM in the germline V gene. The CDR3: CASSGIRGQRPDKYF. CDR3 bases: TGTGCCAGCAGCGGGATTAGGGGACAACGACCGGATAAATACTTC. The full variable domain, in which reference TRBV28 and TRBJ2-7 provide the parts outside the CDR3, is DVKVTQSSRYLVKRTGEKVFLECVQDMDHENMFWYRQDPGLGLRLIYFSYDVKMKEKGDIPEGYSVSREKKERFSLILESASTNQTSMYLCASSGIRGQRPDKYFGPGTRLTVT.

The rearrangement links TRBV2 to TRBJ2-1; 7 nucleotides line up with TRBD2. The CDR3 runs to 13 residues. Germline V gene sequence: CDR1 SNHLY, CDR2 FYNNEI. Trimming took 2 bases from V and 7 from J; bases not matched to a gene: 2. The CDR3: CASSELAANEQFF. The CDR3 DNA follows: TGTGCCAGCAGTGAACTAGCGGCAAATGAGCAGTTCTTC.

The V and J genes are TRBV4-2 and TRBJ1-6, with TRBD1 as a possible D gene (5 bases). The CDR3 length is 20 residues. V shed 0 bases and J shed 9 bases, with 27 bases lying between them. Germline V gene data show CDR1 as LGHNA and CDR2 as YNFKEQ. DNA of the CDR3: TGTGCCAGCAGCCAAGATTTCGTGCTCCTTAGGGGCGGGAAAGGTTCACCCCTCCACTTT. This sequence encodes CASSQDFVLLRGGKGSPLHF.

In this sample, this clone turned up once. The rearrangement uses TRBV2 and TRBJ1-1; D might be TRBD1 (6 bases). Trimming stripped 2 bases from V and 9 bases from J, with 7 bases between. Germline lookup yields CDR1 SNHLY and CDR2 FYNNEI. CDR3 length equals 11 residues. This chain's CDR3 is CASSEWGQAFF. CDR3 nucleotide sequence: TGTGCCAGCAGTGAATGGGGGCAAGCTTTCTTT.

The chain couples TRBV11-2 to TRBJ1-1, with D perhaps matching TRBD1 (6 bases). Germline CDR1 and CDR2: SGHAT and FQNNGV. The CDR3 loop spans 12 amino acids. V gave up 5 bases and J gave up 5 bases, with 9 bases separating them. This CDR3 is CASSPRGTEAFF. The CDR3 DNA reads as TGTGCCAGCAGCCCTAGGGGGACTGAAGCTTTCTTT.

This chain connects TRBV6-6 to TRBJ1-3; a weak D match, TRBD1 (6 bases). This CDR3 is 16 amino acids long. V shed 7 bases and J shed 1 base, with 17 bases lying between them. Germline assignment: CDR1 MNHNY and CDR2 SVGAGI (reference sequence). The CDR3 nucleotides are TGTGCCAGCACTATTGCGGGGGGGCTGTCTGGAAACACCATATATTTT. Protein sequence: CASTIAGGLSGNTIYF.

The V gene is TRBV7-2, the J gene TRBJ2-7; 11 bases align to TRBD1. The junction had 6 bases not matched to a gene; V was cut back by 4 bases and J by 10 bases. Germline assignment: CDR1 SGHTA and CDR2 FQGNSA. The CDR3 spans 13 residues. As DNA, the CDR3 is TGTGCCAGCAGCTCAACCGGGACAGGGGGTCAGTACTTC. Translation gives CASSSTGTGGQYF.

The chain carries TRBV4-3 and TRBJ2-1; D possibly corresponds to TRBD2 (6 bases). V lost 2 bases to trimming and J lost 6 bases, with 14 bases between them. Germline V gene data show CDR1 as LGHNA and CDR2 as YSLEER. This CDR3 has 15 residues. The DNA of the CDR3 is TGCGCCAGCAGCCAATTCAGTCACGGGGGCAATGAGCAGTTCTTC. This codes for CASSQFSHGGNEQFF.

This chain joins TRBV4-2 and TRBJ2-3, with 8 bases lining up with TRBD2. Germline V gives CDR1 LGHNA, CDR2 YNFKEQ. With 1 base clipped from V and 1 base from J, the junction kept 4 bases outside the gene matches. The CDR3 runs to 16 residues. CDR3: CASSQASGGRTDTQYF. CDR3 DNA: TGTGCCAGCAGCCAAGCCAGCGGGGGCCGCACAGATACGCAGTATTTT.

The CDR3 loop reads CASSTGLPRDRGTEAFF. DNA for the CDR3: TGCGCCAGCAGCACAGGATTGCCTCGGGACAGGGGCACTGAAGCTTTCTTT. This chain connects TRBV5-1 to TRBJ1-1; 10 bases are a match to TRBD1. After removal of 4 bases from V and 4 bases from J, the junction contained 13 bases not matched to a gene. CDR3 length: 17 amino acids. The germline CDR1 and CDR2 sequences are SGHRS and YFSETQ.

This rearrangement joins TRBV5-1 to TRBJ1-6; 7 bases align to TRBD1. Germline V gene data show CDR1 as SGHRS and CDR2 as YFSETQ. V lost 5 bases, J lost 7 bases, and 6 bases stayed unmatched. The CDR3 runs 14 residues. The CDR3 sequence: CASRLTGRNSPLHF. The CDR3 DNA follows: TGCGCCAGCAGACTGACAGGGCGCAATTCACCCCTCCACTTT. The full variable domain, with the rest looked up from reference TRBV5-1 and TRBJ1-6, is KAGVTQTPRYLIKTRGQQVTLSCSPISGHRSVSWYQQTPGQGLQFLFEYFSETQRNKGNFPGRFSGRQFSNSRSEMNVSTLELGDSALYLCASRLTGRNSPLHFGNGTRLTVT.

This sequence joins TRBV11-2 and TRBJ2-7; maybe TRBD2 (6 bases). This CDR3 comprises 14 residues. CDR1 and CDR2 from the germline V gene are SGHAT and FQNNGV. The ends were cut back, 4 bases at V and 3 bases at J, with 13 bases in the middle. The DNA of the CDR3 is TGTGCCAGCAGCTGGAATCGGGACTTCTACGAGCAGTACTTC. It codes for CASSWNRDFYEQYF.

This sequence joins TRBV4-3 and TRBJ2-1, with D unresolved. Germline assignment: CDR1 LGHNA and CDR2 YSLEER. The CDR3 has 15 amino acids. Between the trimmed V and J ends, which lost 0 bases and 7 bases, there was a span of 13 bases. CDR3 protein: CASSQDQNLWNEQFF. The CDR3 DNA is TGCGCCAGCAGCCAAGATCAAAACCTATGGAATGAGCAGTTCTTC.

The chain employs TRBV9 and TRBJ1-1; TRBD1 agrees at 8 bases. This CDR3 region has 15 residues. J lost 1 base, V lost 7 bases, and 9 bases had no gene match. CDR1 is SGDLS and CDR2 is YYNGEE in the germline V gene. The CDR3 nucleotides are TGTGCCAGCGGGGGGCAGGGGGCCTCGAACACTGAAGCTTTCTTT. Translation gives CASGGQGASNTEAFF.

The chain employs TRBV30 and TRBJ1-1; D uncertain. This CDR3 is 13 amino acids long. Trimming stripped 3 bases from V and 0 bases from J, with 8 bases between. Per germline, CDR1 GTSNPN and CDR2 SVGIG (reference sequence). For the CDR3, the DNA is TGTGCCTGGAGCTCGGGATTGAACACTGAAGCTTTCTTT. It is translated as CAWSSGLNTEAFF.

CDR3 in amino acids: CASSLGLFYEQYF. CDR3 nucleotides: TGTGCCAGCAGCTTGGGGCTGTTCTACGAGCAGTACTTC. J is TRBJ2-7 and V is TRBV11-1, with D perhaps TRBD1 (5 bases). The CDR3 contains 13 residues. V lost 3 bases to trimming and J lost 3 bases, with 9 bases between them. Germline-derived CDR1 and CDR2 are SGHAT and FQDESV (reference sequence).

The table lists this clone with a few counts. The J gene is TRBJ2-1, the V gene TRBV6-6; TRBD2 agrees at 13 bases. The CDR3 loop spans 15 amino acids. Germline CDR1 MNHNY, CDR2 SVGAGI (reference sequence). The V gene end was trimmed by 6 bases and the J gene end by 5 bases; junction bases not matched to a gene: 4. CDR3 nucleotide sequence: TGTGCCAGCAGGCCCGGGACTAGCGGGAACAATGAGCAGTTCTTC. Translation gives CASRPGTSGNNEQFF.